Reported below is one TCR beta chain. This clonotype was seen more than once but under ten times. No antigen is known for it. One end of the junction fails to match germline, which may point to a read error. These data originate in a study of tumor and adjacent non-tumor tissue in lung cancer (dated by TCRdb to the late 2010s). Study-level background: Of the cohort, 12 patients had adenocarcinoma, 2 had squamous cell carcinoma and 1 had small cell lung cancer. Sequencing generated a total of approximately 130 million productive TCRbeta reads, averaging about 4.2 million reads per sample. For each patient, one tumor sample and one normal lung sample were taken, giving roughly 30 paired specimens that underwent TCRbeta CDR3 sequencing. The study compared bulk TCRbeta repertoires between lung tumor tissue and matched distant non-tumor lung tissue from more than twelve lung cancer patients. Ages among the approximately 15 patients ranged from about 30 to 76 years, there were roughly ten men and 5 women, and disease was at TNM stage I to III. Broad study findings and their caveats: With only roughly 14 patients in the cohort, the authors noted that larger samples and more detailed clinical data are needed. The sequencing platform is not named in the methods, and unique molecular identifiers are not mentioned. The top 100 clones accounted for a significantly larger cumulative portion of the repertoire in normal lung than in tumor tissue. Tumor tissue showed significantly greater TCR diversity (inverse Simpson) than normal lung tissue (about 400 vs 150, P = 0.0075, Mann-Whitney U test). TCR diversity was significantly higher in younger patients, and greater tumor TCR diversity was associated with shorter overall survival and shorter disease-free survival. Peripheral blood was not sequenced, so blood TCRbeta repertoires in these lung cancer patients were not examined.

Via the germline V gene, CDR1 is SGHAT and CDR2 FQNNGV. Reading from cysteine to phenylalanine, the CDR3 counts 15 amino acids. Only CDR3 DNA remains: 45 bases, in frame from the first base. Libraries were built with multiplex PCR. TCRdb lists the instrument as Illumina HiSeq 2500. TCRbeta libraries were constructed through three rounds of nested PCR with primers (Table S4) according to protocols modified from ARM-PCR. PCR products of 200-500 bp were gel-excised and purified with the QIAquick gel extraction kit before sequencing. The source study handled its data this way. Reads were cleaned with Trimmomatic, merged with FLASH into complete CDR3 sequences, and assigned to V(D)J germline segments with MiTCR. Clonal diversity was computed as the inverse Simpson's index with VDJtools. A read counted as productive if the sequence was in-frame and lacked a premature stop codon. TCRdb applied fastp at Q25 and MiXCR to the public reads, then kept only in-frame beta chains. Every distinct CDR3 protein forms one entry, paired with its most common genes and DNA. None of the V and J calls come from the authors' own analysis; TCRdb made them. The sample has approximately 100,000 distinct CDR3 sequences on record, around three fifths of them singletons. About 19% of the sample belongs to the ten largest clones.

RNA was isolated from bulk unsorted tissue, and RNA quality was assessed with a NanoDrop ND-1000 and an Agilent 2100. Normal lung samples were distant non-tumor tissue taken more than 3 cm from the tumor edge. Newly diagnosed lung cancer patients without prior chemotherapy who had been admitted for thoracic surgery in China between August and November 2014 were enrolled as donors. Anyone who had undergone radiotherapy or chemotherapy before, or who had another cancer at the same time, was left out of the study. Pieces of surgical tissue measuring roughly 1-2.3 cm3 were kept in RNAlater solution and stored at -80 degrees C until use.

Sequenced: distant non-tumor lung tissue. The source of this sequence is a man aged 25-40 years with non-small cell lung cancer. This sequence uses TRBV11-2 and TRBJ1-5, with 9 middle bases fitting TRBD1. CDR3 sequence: CASSPRTGESQPQHF. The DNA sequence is TGTGCCAGCAGCCCCCGGACAGGGGAGAGTCAGCCTCAGCATTTT.